This T cell receptor beta chain appears in the sequencing data of a study of T cell responses to AZD1222 COVID-19 vaccine. Study-wide context: Both about-4-week and about-12-week second-dose recipients were combined. Study observations and caveats: The donor group comprised mostly white British people and more females; the analysis possibly underestimated clonal diversity. Vaccine-associated CD4 TCRs spanned spike, dominant at 160-218 and 743-854. Baseline testing showed seropositivity in only a handful of AZD1222 recipients.

Some clones are missing from TCRdb's copy, which holds only in-frame ones; the method was immunoSEQ multiplex PCR. Altogether roughly 120,000 clones are present, 90% to 95% being singletons, with the ten largest covering over 2.5%. Turning to this clone: What it binds is not known.

Sequenced here: peripheral blood, sampled on day 0 of AZD1222 vaccination. This receptor was identified in an adult in good health.

For the CDR3, the DNA is TGTGCCAGCGACGGCCTTGGGGGAAACACCATATATTTT. Protein product: CASDGLGGNTIYF. The rearrangement joins TRBV2 to TRBJ1-3; D uncertain. This CDR3 is 13 amino acids long. V lost 8 bases and J 4 bases, leaving 12 bases between the germline ends. Per the germline V gene, CDR1 is SNHLY and CDR2 is FYNNEI. The variable domain in full, completed from reference TRBV2 and TRBJ1-3, reads EPEVTQTPSHQVTQMGQEVILRCVPISNHLYFYWYRQILGQKVEFLVSFYNNEISEKSEIFDDQFSVERPDGSNFTLKIRSTKLEDSAMYFCASDGLGGNTIYFGEGSWLTVV.